A single sample gave rise to the 5 T cell receptor beta chains below, sequenced in a study of T cell repertoires in cytomegalovirus infection. For these TCRs, the target antigens are not known. TCRdb reanalysed the reads using MiXCR and keeps one entry per CDR3 protein. In the table there are about 47,000 distinct CDR3 sequences, about 21% of which are singletons. Here the sequenced sample was CD8+ T cells from cultured PBMCs, taken from culture after CMV antigen stimulation. Source of these receptors: a human donor in good health (CMV status not recorded). Some clones in this sample may be carry-over from other donors' samples.

The chain uses TRBV6-8 and TRBJ1-2; D ambiguous. The CDR3 loop spans 13 amino acids. The germline CDR1 and CDR2 sequences are MNHGY and SAAAGT. The germline V and J ends were trimmed by 6 bases and 6 bases, with 14 bases remaining between them. The CDR3 loop reads CASRETTLDGYTF. CDR3 DNA: TGTGCCAGCAGGGAGACTACTCTCGATGGCTACACCTTC.

The rearrangement uses TRBV27 and TRBJ1-5; D remains ambiguous. Trimming cost V 5 bases and J 4 bases, with 9 bases left between them. The CDR3 loop spans 13 amino acids. Germline CDR1 reads MNHEY; CDR2 reads SMNVEV (reference sequence). The CDR3 nucleotides read TGTGCCAGCAGTCCCGGACGGAATCAGCCCCAGCATTTT. This encodes CASSPGRNQPQHF.

This clonotype has only a few counts. The V call is TRBV7-6, the J call TRBJ1-1; 7 bases map to TRBD1. Looked up from germline, CDR1 is SGHVS and CDR2 is FNYEAQ. The CDR3 is 14 residues long. Trimming at V came to 5 bases and at J to 1 base, leaving 4 bases not matched to a gene. CDR3 protein: CASSPRTGNTEAFF. CDR3 bases: TGTGCCAGCAGCCCACGGACAGGGAACACTGAAGCTTTCTTT. Together with reference TRBV7-6 and TRBJ1-1, the CDR3 gives the full variable domain: GAGVSQSPRYKVTKRGQDVALRCDPISGHVSLYWYRQALGQGPEFLTYFNYEAQQDKSGLPNDRFSAERPEGSISTLTIQRTEQRDSAMYRCASSPRTGNTEAFFGQGTRLTVV.

J is TRBJ2-1 and V is TRBV19; no definite D call. The CDR3 has 13 residues. Germline V gene lookup returns CDR1 LNHDA and CDR2 SQIVND (reference sequence). Trimming removed 3 bases at V and 5 bases at J, with 8 bases between. In DNA, the CDR3 is TGTGCCAGTAGTATTCAGGAAGACAATGAGCAGTTCTTC. It codes for CASSIQEDNEQFF. The whole variable domain, filled in from reference TRBV19 and TRBJ2-1, reads DGGITQSPKYLFRKEGQNVTLSCEQNLNHDAMYWYRQDPGQGLRLIYYSQIVNDFQKGDIAEGYSVSREKKESFPLTVTSAQKNPTAFYLCASSIQEDNEQFFGPGTRLTVL.

In its sample, this clonotype was seen many times. V and J are TRBV7-8 and TRBJ1-5; D not certain. The ends were cut back, 5 bases at V and 10 bases at J, with 21 bases in the middle. CDR1 and CDR2 from the germline V gene are SGHVS and FQNEAQ. The CDR3 covers 15 residues. The CDR3 DNA sequence: TGTGCCAGCAGCCCTATCCCCGGGTCATCACGCCCCCAGCATTTT. Its protein product is CASSPIPGSSRPQHF.